This T cell receptor (beta chain) came from a study of identifying expanded T cells in peripheral blood. Details on this clone: What it recognizes is unknown.

No infections or other immune events were documented during collection. General study findings and limits: Approximately 2-week clone count variance significantly increased as total template count grew. Differentially abundant clones: 0.95 to 1.5 between replicates, 16.4 at two to three weeks, 18 to 20 at four.

Sequenced by immunoSEQ multiplex PCR; TCRdb stores in-frame clones only, minus some. This sample carries 75,000 to 90,000 clones, 80% to 90% of them seen once, and the ten largest clones take approximately 7%. This receptor was identified in a person aged 18 to 75 in good health. Sequencing used blood.

As DNA, the CDR3 is TGTGCCAGCAGCTTACCGACAGGGGGTGGTGGCTACACCTTC. It encodes CASSLPTGGGGYTF. V and J are TRBV5-6 and TRBJ1-2, with 9 bases that match TRBD1. Germline lookup yields CDR1 SGHDT and CDR2 YYEEEE. V was pared by 2 bases and J by 7 bases, with 6 bases of the junction left unmatched. The CDR3 totals 14 residues.